The clone carrying this TCR beta chain came up a few times. The sample belongs to a study of blood T cell repertoires in COVID-19. Study at large: The United States, Italy and Spain supplied acute and convalescent COVID-19 samples.

The CDR3 is 14 residues long. Germline-derived CDR1 and CDR2 are SNHLY and FYNNEI. Trimming cost V 4 bases and J 6 bases, with 12 bases left between them. Produced via immunoSEQ multiplex PCR; TCRdb's table is partial and in-frame only. The table records 50,000 to 70,000 clones, approximately 84% of them present only once. The clonotype originates from a man aged 65-85 years with active COVID-19. The sample comprised peripheral blood. The genes are TRBV2 and TRBJ2-2; no reliable D call. The CDR3 sequence: CASSGRSTAGELFF. Written as DNA, the CDR3 is TGTGCCAGCAGTGGGCGGTCTACCGCCGGGGAGCTGTTTTTT.